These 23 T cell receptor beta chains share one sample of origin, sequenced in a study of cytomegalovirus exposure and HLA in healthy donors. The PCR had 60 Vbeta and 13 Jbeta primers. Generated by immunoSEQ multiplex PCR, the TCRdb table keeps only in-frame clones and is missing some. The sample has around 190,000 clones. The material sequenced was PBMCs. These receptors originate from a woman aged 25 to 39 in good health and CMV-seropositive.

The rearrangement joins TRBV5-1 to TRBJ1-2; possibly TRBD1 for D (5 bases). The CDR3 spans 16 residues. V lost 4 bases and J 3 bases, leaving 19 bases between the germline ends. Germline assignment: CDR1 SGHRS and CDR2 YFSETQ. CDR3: CASSPSSGLTDYGYTF. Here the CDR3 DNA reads TGCGCCAGCAGCCCATCTTCGGGACTTACGGACTATGGCTACACCTTC.

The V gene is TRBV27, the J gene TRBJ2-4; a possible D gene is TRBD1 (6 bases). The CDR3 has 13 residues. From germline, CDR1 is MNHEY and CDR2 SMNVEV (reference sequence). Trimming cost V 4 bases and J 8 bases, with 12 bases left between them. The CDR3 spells CASSWARGDIQYF. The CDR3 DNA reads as TGTGCCAGCAGTTGGGCCAGGGGTGACATTCAGTACTTC.

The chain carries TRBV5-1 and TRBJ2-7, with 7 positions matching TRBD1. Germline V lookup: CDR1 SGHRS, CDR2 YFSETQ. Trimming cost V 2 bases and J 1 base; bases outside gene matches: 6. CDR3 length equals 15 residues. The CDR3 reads CASSLAQGLSYEQYF. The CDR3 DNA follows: TGCGCCAGCAGCTTAGCACAGGGGCTATCCTACGAGCAGTACTTC. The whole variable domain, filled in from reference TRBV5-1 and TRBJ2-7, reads KAGVTQTPRYLIKTRGQQVTLSCSPISGHRSVSWYQQTPGQGLQFLFEYFSETQRNKGNFPGRFSGRQFSNSRSEMNVSTLELGDSALYLCASSLAQGLSYEQYFGPGTRLTVT.

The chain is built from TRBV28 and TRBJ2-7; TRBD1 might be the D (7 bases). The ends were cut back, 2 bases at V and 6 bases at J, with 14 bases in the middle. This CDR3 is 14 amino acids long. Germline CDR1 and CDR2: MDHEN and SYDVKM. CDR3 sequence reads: CASSLAAGGGEQYF. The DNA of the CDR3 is TGTGCCAGCAGTTTAGCGGCAGGGGGAGGCGAGCAGTACTTC.

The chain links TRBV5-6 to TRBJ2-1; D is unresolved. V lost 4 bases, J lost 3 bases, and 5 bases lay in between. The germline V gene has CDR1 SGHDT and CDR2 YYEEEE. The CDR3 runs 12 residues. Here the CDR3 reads CASSQNYNEQFF. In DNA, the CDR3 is TGTGCCAGCAGCCAAAACTACAATGAGCAGTTCTTC.

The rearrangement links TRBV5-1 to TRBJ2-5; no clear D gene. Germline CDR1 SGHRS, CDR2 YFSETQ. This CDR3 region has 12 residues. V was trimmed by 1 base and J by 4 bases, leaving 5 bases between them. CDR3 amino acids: CASSLSRETQYF. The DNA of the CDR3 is TGCGCCAGCAGCTTGAGTAGAGAGACCCAGTACTTC.

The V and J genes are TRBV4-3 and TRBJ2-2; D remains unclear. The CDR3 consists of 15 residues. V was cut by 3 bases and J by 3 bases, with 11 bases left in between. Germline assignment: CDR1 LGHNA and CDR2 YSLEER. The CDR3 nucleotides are TGCGCCAGCAGCCAGTTTTTAGTGTACACCGGGGAGCTGTTTTTT. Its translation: CASSQFLVYTGELFF.

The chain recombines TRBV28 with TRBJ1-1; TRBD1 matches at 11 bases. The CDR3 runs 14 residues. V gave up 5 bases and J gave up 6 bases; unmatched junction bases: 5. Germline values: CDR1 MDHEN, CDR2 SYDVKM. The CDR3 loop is CASSPGTGGAEAFF. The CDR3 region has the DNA TGTGCCAGCAGTCCGGGGACAGGGGGGGCTGAAGCTTTCTTT.

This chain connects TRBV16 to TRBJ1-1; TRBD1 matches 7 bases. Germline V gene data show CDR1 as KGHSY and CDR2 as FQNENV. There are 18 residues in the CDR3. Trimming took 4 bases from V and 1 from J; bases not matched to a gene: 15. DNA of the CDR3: TGTGCCAGCAGCCGTACCTCGGACAGGTACCGTAGGAACACTGAAGCTTTCTTT. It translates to CASSRTSDRYRRNTEAFF.

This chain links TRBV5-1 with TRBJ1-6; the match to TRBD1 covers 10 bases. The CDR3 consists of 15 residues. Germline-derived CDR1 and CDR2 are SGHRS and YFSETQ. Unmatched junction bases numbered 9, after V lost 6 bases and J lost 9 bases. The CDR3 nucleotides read TGCGCCAGCAAACGGACAGGGGGACTAAGTTCACCCCTCCACTTT. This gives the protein CASKRTGGLSSPLHF.

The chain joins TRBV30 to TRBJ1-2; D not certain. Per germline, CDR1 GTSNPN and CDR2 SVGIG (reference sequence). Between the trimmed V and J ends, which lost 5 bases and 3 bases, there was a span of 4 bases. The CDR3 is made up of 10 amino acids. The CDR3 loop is CAWADYGYTF. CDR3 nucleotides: TGTGCCTGGGCAGACTATGGCTACACCTTC.

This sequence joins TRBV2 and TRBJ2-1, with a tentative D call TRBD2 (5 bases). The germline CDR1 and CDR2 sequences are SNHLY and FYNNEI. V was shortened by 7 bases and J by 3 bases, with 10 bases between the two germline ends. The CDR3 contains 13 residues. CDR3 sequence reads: CASMGDVYNEQFF. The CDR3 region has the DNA TGTGCCAGCATGGGAGATGTCTACAATGAGCAGTTCTTC. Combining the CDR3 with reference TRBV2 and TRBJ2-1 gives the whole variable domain EPEVTQTPSHQVTQMGQEVILRCVPISNHLYFYWYRQILGQKVEFLVSFYNNEISEKSEIFDDQFSVERPDGSNFTLKIRSTKLEDSAMYFCASMGDVYNEQFFGPGTRLTVL.

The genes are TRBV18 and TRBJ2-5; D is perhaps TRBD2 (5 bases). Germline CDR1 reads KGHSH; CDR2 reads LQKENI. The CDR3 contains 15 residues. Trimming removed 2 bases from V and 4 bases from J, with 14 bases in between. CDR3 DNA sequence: TGTGCCAGCTCACCAGCGGGCCAGCCCCCAGAGACCCAGTACTTC. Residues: CASSPAGQPPETQYF.

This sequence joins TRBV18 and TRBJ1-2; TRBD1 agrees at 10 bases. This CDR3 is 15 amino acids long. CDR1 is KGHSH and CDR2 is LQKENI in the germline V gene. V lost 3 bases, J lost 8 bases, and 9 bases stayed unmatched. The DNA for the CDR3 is TGTGCCAGCTCACCCGGGACAGGGGAGTTTTGGGGCTACACCTTC. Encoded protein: CASSPGTGEFWGYTF. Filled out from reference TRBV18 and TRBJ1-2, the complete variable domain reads NAGVMQNPRHLVRRRGQEARLRCSPMKGHSHVYWYRQLPEEGLKFMVYLQKENIIDESGMPKERFSAEFPKEGPSILRIQQVVRGDSAAYFCASSPGTGEFWGYTFGSGTRLTVV.

CDR3 bases: TGTGCCAGCTCACCTTGGCGGGAAGACGGGGAGCTGTTTTTT. Amino acids: CASSPWREDGELFF. This rearrangement joins TRBV18 to TRBJ2-2; TRBD2 might be the D (6 bases). Per germline, CDR1 KGHSH and CDR2 LQKENI. The CDR3 loop spans 14 amino acids. Trimming left V 3 bases short and J 7 bases short, with 12 bases between.

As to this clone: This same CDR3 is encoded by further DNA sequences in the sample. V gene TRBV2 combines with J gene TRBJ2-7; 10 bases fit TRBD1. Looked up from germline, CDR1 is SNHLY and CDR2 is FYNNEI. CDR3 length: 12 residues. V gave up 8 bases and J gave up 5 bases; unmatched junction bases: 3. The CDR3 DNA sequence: TGTGCCAGCCGGGACAGGGGCGACGAGCAGTACTTC. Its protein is CASRDRGDEQYF.

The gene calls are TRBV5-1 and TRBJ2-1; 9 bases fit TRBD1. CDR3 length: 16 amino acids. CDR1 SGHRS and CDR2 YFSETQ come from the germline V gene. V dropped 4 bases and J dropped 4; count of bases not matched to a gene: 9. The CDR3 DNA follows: TGCGCCAGCAGCCCCGGACCGGGACAGGGTTACAATGAGCAGTTCTTC. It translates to CASSPGPGQGYNEQFF.

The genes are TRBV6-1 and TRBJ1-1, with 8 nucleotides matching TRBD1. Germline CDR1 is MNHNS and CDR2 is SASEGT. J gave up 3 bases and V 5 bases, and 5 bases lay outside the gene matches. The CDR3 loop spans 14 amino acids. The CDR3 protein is CASSTGGRYTEAFF. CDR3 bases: TGTGCCAGCAGTACAGGGGGTAGGTACACTGAAGCTTTCTTT.

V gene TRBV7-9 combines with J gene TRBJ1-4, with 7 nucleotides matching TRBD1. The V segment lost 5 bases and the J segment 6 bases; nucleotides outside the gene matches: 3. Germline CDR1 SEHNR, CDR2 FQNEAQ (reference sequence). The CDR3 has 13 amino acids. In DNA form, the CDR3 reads TGTGCCAGCAGCACAGGACAGGATGAAAAACTGTTTTTT. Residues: CASSTGQDEKLFF.

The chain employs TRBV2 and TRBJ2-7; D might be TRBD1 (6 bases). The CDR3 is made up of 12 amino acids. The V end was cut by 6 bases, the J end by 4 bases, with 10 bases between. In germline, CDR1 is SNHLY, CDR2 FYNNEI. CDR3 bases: TGTGCCAGCAGGCAACAGGGATACGAGCAGTACTTC. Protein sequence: CASRQQGYEQYF.

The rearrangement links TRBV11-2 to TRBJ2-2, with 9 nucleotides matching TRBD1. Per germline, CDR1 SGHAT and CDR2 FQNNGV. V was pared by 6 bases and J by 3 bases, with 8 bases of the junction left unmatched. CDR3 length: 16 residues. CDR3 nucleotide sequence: TGTGCCAGCAGTCAGGACAGGGGCCTCGACACCGGGGAGCTGTTTTTT. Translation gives CASSQDRGLDTGELFF.

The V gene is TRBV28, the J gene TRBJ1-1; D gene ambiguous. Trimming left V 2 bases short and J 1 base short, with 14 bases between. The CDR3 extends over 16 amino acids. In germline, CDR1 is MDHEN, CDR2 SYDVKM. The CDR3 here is CASSLPRTEPNTEAFF. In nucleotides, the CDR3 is TGTGCCAGCAGTTTACCCCGCACAGAGCCGAACACTGAAGCTTTCTTT.

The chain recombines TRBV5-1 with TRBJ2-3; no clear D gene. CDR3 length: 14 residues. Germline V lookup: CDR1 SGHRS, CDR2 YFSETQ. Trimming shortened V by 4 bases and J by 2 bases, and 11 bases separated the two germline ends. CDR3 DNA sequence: TGCGCCAGCAGCGTGGTCGGTTCCACAGATACGCAGTATTTT. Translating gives CASSVVGSTDTQYF.